This is a list of T cell receptor beta chains from one sample in a study of blood T cell repertoires in COVID-19. Sequencing was performed with immunoSEQ multiplex PCR; in TCRdb, only in-frame clones are kept and a portion is missing. The sample holds a few hundred thousand clones; roughly 89% are singletons and the top ten take 0.85% to 0.95%. The sequencing input was peripheral blood. The source of these receptors is a woman aged 40 to 50 who had recovered from COVID-19. Each CDR3 is given with its conserved first and last residue. The order of the fields is D gene, V gene, J gene, clone size, CDR3 DNA, CDR3 protein. A D gene is named only where the DNA matches it firmly. Clone size is not always given. Where it is, it says once, few, many or a class for expanded clones.

-,TRBV6-2/TRBV6-3,TRBJ2-7,-,TGTGCCAGCAGTTACCCGGACAGCTACGAGCAGTACTTC,CASSYPDSYEQYF
-,TRBV7-3,TRBJ2-1,-,TGTGCCAGCAGCTTATCGTCCGCGAACAATGAGCAGTTCTTC,CASSLSSANNEQFF
-,TRBV7-9,TRBJ2-2,-,TGTGCCAGCAGCTTAATCTCGGCAGGGACCGGGGAGCTGTTTTTT,CASSLISAGTGELFF
-,TRBV30,TRBJ2-3,-,TGTGCCTGGAGTGCTGCGGGGTCTTACACAGATACGCAGTATTTT,CAWSAAGSYTDTQYF
-,TRBV12-3/TRBV12-4,TRBJ2-2,-,TGTGCCAGCAGTTTGGGGGCGGGCGGGGAGCTGTTTTTT,CASSLGAGGELFF
-,TRBV5-4,TRBJ2-7,-,TGTGCCAGCAGCCCCGGAGGGTACGAGCAGTACTTC,CASSPGGYEQYF
TRBD2,TRBV7-9,TRBJ2-7,few,TGTGCCAGCAGCCCCGGGGGGGCCACAACCCACTTC,CASSPGGATTHF
-,TRBV30,TRBJ1-2,-,TGTGCCTGGGTTCCGGGGGGAAGGAGCTCTGGCTACACCTTC,CAWVPGGRSSGYTF
TRBD2,TRBV4-2,TRBJ2-2,few,TGTGCCAGCAGCCAAGGATCGTCTACTAGCGGGAACACCGGGGAGCTGTTTTTT,CASSQGSSTSGNTGELFF
TRBD2,TRBV7-9,TRBJ2-1,-,TGTGCCAGCAGCTTAGCGGCTACTAGCGGGGTGTCCTACAATGAGCAGTTCTTC,CASSLAATSGVSYNEQFF
TRBD2,TRBV5-1,TRBJ2-1,-,TGCGCCAGCAGCTTGGAACTAGCGGGAATGGGGAATGAGCAGTTCTTC,CASSLELAGMGNEQFF
-,TRBV24-1,TRBJ1-1,few,TGTGCCACCAGCCCCAAGGGGCCCAACACTGAAGCTTTCTTT,CATSPKGPNTEAFF
TRBD1,TRBV14,TRBJ2-1,-,TGTGCCAGCAGCCATACCAGACAGGGAGAGCAGTTCTTC,CASSHTRQGEQFF
-,TRBV3-1/TRBV3-2,TRBJ2-3,-,TGTGCCAGCAGCCAGGACAGGGGGTTGACTAGCGGGGAAATCACAGATACGCAGTATTTT,CASSQDRGLTSGEITDTQYF
TRBD1,TRBV5-6,TRBJ1-1,once,TGTGCCAGCAGCTCCACATGGACAGGGAGCACTGAAGCTTTCTTT,CASSSTWTGSTEAFF
TRBD2,TRBV7-6,TRBJ2-3,-,TGTGCCAGCAGCTTACGTGCGCTAGCGGGAGGGGTCGCAGATACGCAGTATTTT,CASSLRALAGGVADTQYF
TRBD2,TRBV5-1,TRBJ2-1,-,TGCGCCAGCAGCTTGGGAGCGGGAGGGCCTGATGAGCAGTTCTTC,CASSLGAGGPDEQFF
-,TRBV27,TRBJ2-7,once,TGTGCCAGCAGAAACTCCGGGACATACCTTACCTACGAGCAGTACTTC,CASRNSGTYLTYEQYF
-,TRBV7-8,TRBJ1-1,-,TGTGCCAGCAGCTTGATACAGCCCTGGCGGGGCACTGAAGCTTTCTTT,CASSLIQPWRGTEAFF
-,TRBV20-1,TRBJ2-7,-,TGCAGTGCTAGTTCTATCGGGGAGAGTAATTACGAGCAGTACTTC,CSASSIGESNYEQYF
-,TRBV6-5,TRBJ1-2,once,TGTGCCAGCAGTTACTCGATAGGGGCGACGGGTGGCTACACCTTC,CASSYSIGATGGYTF
-,TRBV5-1,TRBJ2-7,-,TGCGCCAGCAGCGCCGGACATGAGCAGTACTTC,CASSAGHEQYF
TRBD1,TRBV10-3,TRBJ2-1,-,TGTGCCATCAGTGAGGGGCTGACAGGGACCTACAATGAGCAGTTCTTC,CAISEGLTGTYNEQFF
-,TRBV28,TRBJ2-3,-,TGTGCCAGCAGGGAGTTCACAGATACGCAGTATTTT,CASREFTDTQYF
-,TRBV18,TRBJ2-1,-,TGTGCCAGCTCACCCTCGGTGCGGGCATACAATGAGCAGTTCTTC,CASSPSVRAYNEQFF
-,TRBV27,TRBJ2-7,few,TGTGCCAGCAGTTTTTCGGCAGGGGCGACCTACGAGCAGTACTTC,CASSFSAGATYEQYF
TRBD1,TRBV24-1,TRBJ1-5,-,TGTGCCACCAGTGACCTGGAAAGGGGGCGGGAATGTCAGCCCCAGCATTTT,CATSDLERGRECQPQHF
TRBD2,TRBV5-4,TRBJ2-1,-,TGTGCCAGCAGCTTGGAGGGCCGGGAGGGGAATGAGCAGTTCTTC,CASSLEGREGNEQFF
-,TRBV7-9,TRBJ2-7,-,TGTGCCAGCAGCTTAGTTGCGGGACCGCCCTACGAGCAGTACTTC,CASSLVAGPPYEQYF
TRBD1,TRBV9,TRBJ2-7,-,TGTGCCAGCAGCCCCAGGGGGTTCGACGAGCAGTACTTC,CASSPRGFDEQYF
-,TRBV19,TRBJ1-3,once,TGTGCCAGTAGTATTGGACAGAACTCTGGAAACACCATATATTTT,CASSIGQNSGNTIYF
TRBD2,TRBV3-1/TRBV3-2,TRBJ2-1,once,TGTGCCAGCAGCTACACTAGCGGGGGCTACAATGAGCAGTTCTTC,CASSYTSGGYNEQFF
-,TRBV10-3,TRBJ2-2,-,TGTGCCATCAGTGGGGCAGTTTCCGGGGAGCTGTTTTTT,CAISGAVSGELFF
TRBD1,TRBV30,TRBJ2-1,-,TGTGCCTGGAGTGATTGGACAGGCGTGGACAATGAGCAGTTCTTC,CAWSDWTGVDNEQFF
-,TRBV24-1,TRBJ2-1,-,TGTGCCACCAGTGATTTCCCCGACAGGAATGAGCAGTTCTTC,CATSDFPDRNEQFF
-,TRBV19,TRBJ1-3,-,TGTGCCAGTAGTATATTTAGCGGGGCAGACCCTGGAAACACCATATATTTT,CASSIFSGADPGNTIYF
-,TRBV19,TRBJ2-3,-,TGTGCCAGTAGTAGCCAGGGCACAGATACGCAGTATTTT,CASSSQGTDTQYF
TRBD2,TRBV18,TRBJ2-4,-,TGTGCCAGCTCGGACTCCGGGACAGACGTGGGAGGACTAGCGGAGTACTTC,CASSDSGTDVGGLAEYF
-,TRBV4-1,TRBJ1-1,-,TGCGCCAGCAGCCAACTGGCGGGGACCGACGAACCTGAAGCTTTCTTT,CASSQLAGTDEPEAFF
TRBD1,TRBV27,TRBJ2-4,-,TGTGCCAGCAGTTTATTAATTCGGGACAGAGTAAAAAACATTCAGTACTTC,CASSLLIRDRVKNIQYF
TRBD2,TRBV9,TRBJ2-1,-,TGTGCCAGCACCCCCCTAGGGACTAGCGGGAGATATGAGCAGTTCTTC,CASTPLGTSGRYEQFF
TRBD1,TRBV19,TRBJ1-1,once,TGTGCCAGTAGTACGCCCGGGACAGGGTACACTGAAGCTTTCTTT,CASSTPGTGYTEAFF
-,TRBV3-1/TRBV3-2,TRBJ1-2,-,TGTGCCAGCAGCGGAACGCAGGGAGGCTATGGCTACACCTTC,CASSGTQGGYGYTF
TRBD1,TRBV2,TRBJ1-1,-,TGTGCCAGCAGGTGGAGGCAGGGGGGGAACACTGAAGCTTTCTTT,CASRWRQGGNTEAFF
-,TRBV24-1,TRBJ2-5,-,TGTGCCACCAGTGATTCCGTACGAGGGGAGACCCAGTACTTC,CATSDSVRGETQYF
-,TRBV10-2,TRBJ1-3,-,TGCGCCAGCAGGGAAGGGACAAATGGAAACACCATATATTTT,CASREGTNGNTIYF
-,TRBV5-1,TRBJ2-7,-,TGCGCCAGCAGCTTGGGGGACTCTCTCAGGCAGTACTTC,CASSLGDSLRQYF
-,TRBV6-5,TRBJ1-5,once,TGTGCCAGCGCCCCCGCGGGTAGCAATCAGCCCCAGCATTTT,CASAPAGSNQPQHF
TRBD2,TRBV5-4,TRBJ2-2,-,TGTGCCAGCAGCTTGGGGGGACTAGCGGTTCACACCGGGGAGCTGTTTTTT,CASSLGGLAVHTGELFF
TRBD2,TRBV3-1/TRBV3-2,TRBJ2-1,-,TGTGCCAGCAGCCAAGGAGCGGGAGGCTACAATGAGCAGTTCTTC,CASSQGAGGYNEQFF
-,TRBV9,TRBJ2-2,-,TGTGCCAGCAGCCCAGGACAGAACACCGGGGAGCTGTTTTTT,CASSPGQNTGELFF
TRBD2,TRBV10-3,TRBJ2-7,-,TGTGCCATCTCGGGGGGCTTAGCGGGAGGTACGTACGAGCAGTACTTC,CAISGGLAGGTYEQYF
-,TRBV24-1,TRBJ2-4,once,TGTGCTACCAGTGGAGGCAATTTAGCCAAAAACATTCAGTACTTC,CATSGGNLAKNIQYF
-,TRBV7-9,TRBJ2-2,-,TGTGCCAGTCTCTATGTTGCCGGGGAGCTGTTTTTT,CASLYVAGELFF
-,TRBV27,TRBJ2-2,-,TGTGCCAGCAGTTCGGACACCGGGGAGCTGTTTTTT,CASSSDTGELFF